What follows are 10 T cell receptor beta chains derived from one specimen sequenced in a study of CD8+ T cells in alopecia areata. Treatment of the sample: oral pan-JAK inhibitor, 5-10 mg twice daily. The sequencing template was cDNA reverse transcribed from extracted RNA. TCRdb's copy holds only in-frame clones and misses some; the assay was immunoSEQ multiplex PCR. The sample has around 190,000 clones; 55% to 70% are singletons. The material was CD4+ T cells sorted from blood, obtained at week 4, from a patient treated with tofacitinib. Receptors were obtained from a human donor with alopecia areata.

The rearrangement uses TRBV4-3 and TRBJ1-5; D uncertain. V was trimmed by 2 bases and J by 3 bases, leaving 11 bases between them. Germline V gene sequence: CDR1 LGHNA, CDR2 YSLEER. This CDR3 is 15 amino acids long. The CDR3 DNA reads TGCGCCAGCAGCCAAACCCAGGACCTCAATCAGCCCCAGCATTTT. Translating it yields CASSQTQDLNQPQHF.

Here the CDR3 DNA reads TGCAGCGTTGAAGGTGGGGGCGCGGGCGGAAACACCATATATTTT. Residues: CSVEGGGAGGNTIYF. The chain joins TRBV29-1 to TRBJ1-3; TRBD1 is a possible D gene (6 bases). This CDR3 contains 15 residues. Trimming stripped 1 base from V and 4 bases from J, with 14 bases between. Germline V gives CDR1 SQVTM, CDR2 ANQGSEA.

The V gene is TRBV9, the J gene TRBJ1-5; D perhaps matches TRBD1 (5 bases). The germline V and J ends were trimmed by 3 bases and 3 bases, with 10 bases remaining between them. The CDR3 loop spans 14 amino acids. The V gene's germline CDR1 is SGDLS and CDR2 YYNGEE. CDR3 amino acids: CASSAGRYNQPQHF. For the CDR3, the DNA is TGTGCCAGCAGCGCGGGACGGTACAATCAGCCCCAGCATTTT. The variable domain in full, with the rest retrieved from reference TRBV9 and TRBJ1-5, is DSGVTQTPKHLITATGQRVTLRCSPRSGDLSVYWYQQSLDQGLQFLIQYYNGEERAKGNILERFSAQQFPDLHSELNLSSLELGDSALYFCASSAGRYNQPQHFGDGTRLSIL.

The gene calls are TRBV18 and TRBJ1-5, with 8 bases matching TRBD1. Germline V gene data show CDR1 as KGHSH and CDR2 as LQKENI. With 3 bases clipped from V and 5 bases from J, the junction kept 9 bases outside the gene matches. CDR3 size: 16 residues. In nucleotides, the CDR3 is TGTGCCAGCTCACCCCAAGGACAGGGAAATCATCAGCCCCAGCATTTT. As protein: CASSPQGQGNHQPQHF.

The chain carries TRBV5-4 and TRBJ2-5, with 7 bases identical to TRBD1. This CDR3 comprises 16 residues. Germline loops: CDR1 SGHNT, CDR2 YYREEE (reference sequence). V lost 4 bases, J lost 4 bases, and 13 bases stayed unmatched. CDR3 nucleotides: TGTGCCAGCAGCGCCCCCCTGGATAGGGGGCGAGAGACCCAGTACTTC. Amino acids: CASSAPLDRGRETQYF.

This chain joins TRBV7-6 and TRBJ2-1; D could derive from TRBD1 or TRBD2 (6 bases each). The CDR3 covers 14 residues. CDR1 and CDR2 (germline): SGHVS, FNYEAQ. The V and J ends lost 4 bases and 5 bases respectively, with 12 bases between them. The CDR3 DNA is TGTGCCAGCAGCTATTTCGGGGGCCACAATGAGCAGTTCTTC. Amino acid sequence: CASSYFGGHNEQFF.

The V call is TRBV4-1, the J call TRBJ2-3, with TRBD2 matching 9 bases. Germline V gives CDR1 MGHRA, CDR2 YSYEKL. The CDR3 covers 16 residues. The junction had 8 bases not matched to a gene; V was cut back by 0 bases and J by 7 bases. CDR3 residues: CASSQERASGVNTQYF. Here the CDR3 DNA reads TGCGCCAGCAGCCAAGAACGGGCTAGCGGGGTAAATACGCAGTATTTT.

The DNA for the CDR3 is TGCAGCACCACTAGATACAATGAGCAGTTCTTC. Its protein is CSTTRYNEQFF. The gene calls are TRBV29-1 and TRBJ2-1; D perhaps matches TRBD2 (5 bases). Germline CDR1 and CDR2: SQVTM and ANQGSEA. The CDR3 loop spans 11 amino acids. V lost 8 bases and J lost 4, with 9 bases in between.

This clone was seen a few times. The CDR3 reads CASRPDKETQYF. In DNA, the CDR3 is TGTGCCAGCAGGCCGGACAAAGAGACCCAGTACTTC. The rearrangement uses TRBV6-5 and TRBJ2-5; D is perhaps TRBD1 (5 bases). Trimming shortened V by 6 bases and J by 3 bases, and 8 bases separated the two germline ends. Germline lookup yields CDR1 MNHEY and CDR2 SVGAGI. The CDR3 loop spans 12 amino acids.

V is TRBV5-1 and J is TRBJ2-5; D may be TRBD1 (6 bases). Trimming shortened V by 4 bases and J by 5 bases, and 15 bases separated the two germline ends. CDR3 length: 14 amino acids. Germline V gives CDR1 SGHRS, CDR2 YFSETQ. CDR3 residues: CASSPWTVEETQYF. CDR3 DNA sequence: TGCGCCAGCAGCCCCTGGACAGTGGAGGAGACCCAGTACTTC.